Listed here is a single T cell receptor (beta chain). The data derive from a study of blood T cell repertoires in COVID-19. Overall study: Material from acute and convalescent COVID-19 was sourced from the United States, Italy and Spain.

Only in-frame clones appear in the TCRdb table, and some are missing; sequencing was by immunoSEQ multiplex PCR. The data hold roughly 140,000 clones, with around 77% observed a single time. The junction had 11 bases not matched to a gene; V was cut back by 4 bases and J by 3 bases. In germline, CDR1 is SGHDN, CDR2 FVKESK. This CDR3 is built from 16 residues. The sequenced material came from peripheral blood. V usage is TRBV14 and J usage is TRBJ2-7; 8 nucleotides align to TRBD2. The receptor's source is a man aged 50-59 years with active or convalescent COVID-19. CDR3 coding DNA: TGTGCCAGCAGCCGCCGCCTCGGGACTAGGGGCTACGAGCAGTACTTC. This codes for CASSRRLGTRGYEQYF. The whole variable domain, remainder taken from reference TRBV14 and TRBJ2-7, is EAGVTQFPSHSVIEKGQTVTLRCDPISGHDNLYWYRRVMGKEIKFLLHFVKESKQDESGMPNNRFLAERTGGTYSTLKVQPAELEDSGVYFCASSRRLGTRGYEQYFGPGTRLTVT.